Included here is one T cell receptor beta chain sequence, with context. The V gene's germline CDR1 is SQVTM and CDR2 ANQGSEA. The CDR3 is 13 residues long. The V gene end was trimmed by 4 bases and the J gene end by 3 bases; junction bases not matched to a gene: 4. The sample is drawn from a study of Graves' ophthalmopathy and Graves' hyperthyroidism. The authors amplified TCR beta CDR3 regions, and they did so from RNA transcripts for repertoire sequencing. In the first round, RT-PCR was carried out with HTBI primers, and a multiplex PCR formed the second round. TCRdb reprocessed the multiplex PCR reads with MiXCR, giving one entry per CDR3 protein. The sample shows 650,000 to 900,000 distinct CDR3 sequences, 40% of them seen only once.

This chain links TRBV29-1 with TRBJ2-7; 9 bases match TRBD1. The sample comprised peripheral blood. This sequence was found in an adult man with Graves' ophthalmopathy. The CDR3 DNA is TGCAGCGTTGCCGGGACAGGGATCTACGAGCAGTACTTC. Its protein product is CSVAGTGIYEQYF.